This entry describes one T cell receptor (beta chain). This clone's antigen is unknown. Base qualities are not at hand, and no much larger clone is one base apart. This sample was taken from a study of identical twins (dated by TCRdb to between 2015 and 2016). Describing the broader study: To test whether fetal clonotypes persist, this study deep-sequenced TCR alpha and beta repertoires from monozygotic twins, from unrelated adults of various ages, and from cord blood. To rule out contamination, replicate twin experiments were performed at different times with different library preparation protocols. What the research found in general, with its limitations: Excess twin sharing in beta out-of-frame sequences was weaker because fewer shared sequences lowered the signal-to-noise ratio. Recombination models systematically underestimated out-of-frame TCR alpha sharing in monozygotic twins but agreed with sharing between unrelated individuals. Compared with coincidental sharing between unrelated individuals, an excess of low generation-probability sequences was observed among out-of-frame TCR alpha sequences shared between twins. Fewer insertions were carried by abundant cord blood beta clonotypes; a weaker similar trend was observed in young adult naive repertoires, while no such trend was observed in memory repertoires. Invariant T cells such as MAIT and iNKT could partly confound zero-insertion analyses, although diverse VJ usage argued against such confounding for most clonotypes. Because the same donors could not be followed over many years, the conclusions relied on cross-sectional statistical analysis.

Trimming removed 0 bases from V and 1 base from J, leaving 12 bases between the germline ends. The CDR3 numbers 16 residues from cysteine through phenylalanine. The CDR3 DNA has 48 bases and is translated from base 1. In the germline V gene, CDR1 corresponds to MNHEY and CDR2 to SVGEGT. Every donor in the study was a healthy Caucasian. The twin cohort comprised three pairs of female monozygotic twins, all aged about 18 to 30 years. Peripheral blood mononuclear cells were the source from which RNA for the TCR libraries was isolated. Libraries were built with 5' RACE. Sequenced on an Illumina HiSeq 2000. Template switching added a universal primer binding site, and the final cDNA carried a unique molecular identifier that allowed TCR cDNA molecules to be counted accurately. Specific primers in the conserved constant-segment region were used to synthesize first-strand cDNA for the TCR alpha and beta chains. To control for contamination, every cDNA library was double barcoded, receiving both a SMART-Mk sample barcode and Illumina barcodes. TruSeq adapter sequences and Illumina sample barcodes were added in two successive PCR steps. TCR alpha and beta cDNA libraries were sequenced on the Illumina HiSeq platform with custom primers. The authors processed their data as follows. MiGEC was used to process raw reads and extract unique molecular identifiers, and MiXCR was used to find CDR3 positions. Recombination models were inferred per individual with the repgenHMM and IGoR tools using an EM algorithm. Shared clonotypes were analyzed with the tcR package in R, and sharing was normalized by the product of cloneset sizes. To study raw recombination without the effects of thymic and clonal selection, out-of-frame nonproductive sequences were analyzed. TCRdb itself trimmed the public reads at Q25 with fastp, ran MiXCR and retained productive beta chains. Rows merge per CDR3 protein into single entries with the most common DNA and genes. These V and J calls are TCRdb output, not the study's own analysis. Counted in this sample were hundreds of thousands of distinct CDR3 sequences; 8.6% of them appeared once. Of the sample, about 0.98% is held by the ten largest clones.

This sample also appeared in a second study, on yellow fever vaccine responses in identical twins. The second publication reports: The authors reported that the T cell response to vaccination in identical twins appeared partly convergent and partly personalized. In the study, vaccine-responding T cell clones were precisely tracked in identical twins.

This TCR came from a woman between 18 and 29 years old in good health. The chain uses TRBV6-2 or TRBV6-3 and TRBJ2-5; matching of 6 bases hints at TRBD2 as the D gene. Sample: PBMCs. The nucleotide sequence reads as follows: TGTGCCAGCAGTTACTCGGGACTGAATCGCCAAGAGACCCAGTACTTC. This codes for CASSYSGLNRQETQYF.